One TCR beta chain is described in this entry. The entry originates in a study of blood T cell repertoires in COVID-19. Study-wide context: Nucleic acid was either cDNA or gDNA, and it came from T cells, B-cell-depleted T cells, or PBMCs.

The data were produced by immunoSEQ multiplex PCR, yet TCRdb's version contains in-frame clones alone and is incomplete. The sample records roughly 250,000 clones, more than 70% being singletons. Across about two dozen US areas, participants ranged in age from roughly 18 to 95 years. Participants' reported clinical history set cohort assignment. Germline trimming cut 3 bases from V and 0 bases from J; bases unmatched to any gene: 9. Germline V gene lookup returns CDR1 SGHNT and CDR2 YYREEE (reference sequence). CDR3 size: 19 residues. The sequence derives from a woman aged 40 to 49 with acute COVID-19. Sequenced sample: PBMCs or T cells enriched from blood (not recorded which). The genes are TRBV5-4 and TRBJ2-1, with 13 bases identical to TRBD2. The CDR3 nucleotides are TGTGCCAGCAGCTATACCGGGACTAGCGGGATAGGCTCCTACAATGAGCAGTTCTTC. It codes for CASSYTGTSGIGSYNEQFF.